Below, 23 T cell receptor beta chains from the same sample are listed, as sequenced in a study of blood T cell repertoires in COVID-19. Here immunoSEQ multiplex PCR was the method, and the copy in TCRdb shows in-frame clones only, minus some. Of just under 350,000 clones listed, around nine tenths are singletons. The sample consisted of peripheral blood. The receptors come from a woman between 18 and 29 years old who had recovered from COVID-19.

The J gene is TRBJ2-1, the V gene TRBV24-1; 9 nucleotides match TRBD2. V was clipped by 7 bases and J by 6 bases; unmatched bases: 3. Germline CDR1 and CDR2: KGHDR and SFDVKD. The length of the CDR3 is 13 residues. The CDR3 DNA sequence: TGTGCCACCAGAATGACTAGCGGCAATGAGCAGTTCTTC. Amino acid sequence: CATRMTSGNEQFF.

V gene TRBV5-6 combines with J gene TRBJ1-2; D possibly corresponds to TRBD1 (5 bases). The germline V gene encodes CDR1 SGHDT and CDR2 YYEEEE. There are 15 residues in the CDR3. V lost 4 bases to trimming and J lost 3 bases, with 16 bases between them. CDR3 bases: TGTGCCAGCAGCCCGGGGGGGGTGCGAGACTATGGCTACACCTTC. Translation: CASSPGGVRDYGYTF. Based on the CDR3 plus reference TRBV5-6 and TRBJ1-2, the full variable domain is DAGVTQSPTHLIKTRGQQVTLRCSPKSGHDTVSWYQQALGQGPQFIFQYYEEEERQRGNFPDRFSGHQFPNYSSELNVNALLLGDSALYLCASSPGGVRDYGYTFGSGTRLTVV.

This clone came up once. V gene TRBV7-9 combines with J gene TRBJ1-1, with unresolved D. This CDR3 has 13 amino acids. Germline V lookup: CDR1 SEHNR, CDR2 FQNEAQ (reference sequence). Deletions cut 5 bases from V and 1 base from J, with 8 bases between. Written as DNA, the CDR3 is TGTGCCAGCAGCGTTCCAGGGAACACTGAAGCTTTCTTT. Its protein product is CASSVPGNTEAFF.

V gene TRBV6-1 combines with J gene TRBJ1-2; D possibly corresponds to TRBD1 (6 bases). CDR1 is MNHNS and CDR2 is SASEGT in the germline V gene. This CDR3 comprises 14 residues. With 2 bases removed from V and 7 bases from J, the gap between germline ends came to 14 bases. The CDR3 bases are TGTGCCAGCAGTGAATTCGGACAGTGGTCTGGCTACACCTTC. Translation: CASSEFGQWSGYTF.

The chain is built from TRBV7-8 and TRBJ1-5; D is perhaps TRBD1 (6 bases). Per the germline V gene, CDR1 is SGHVS and CDR2 is FQNEAQ. V dropped 1 base and J dropped 3 bases, with 10 bases sitting between them. This CDR3 region has 15 residues. CDR3 in DNA: TGTGCCAGCAGCTTAGAGGGGGGGAACAATCAGCCCCAGCATTTT. Encoded protein: CASSLEGGNNQPQHF. Drawing the rest from reference TRBV7-8 and TRBJ1-5, the complete variable domain is GAGVSQSPRYKVAKRGQDVALRCDPISGHVSLFWYQQALGQGPEFLTYFQNEAQLDKSGLPSDRFFAERPEGSVSTLKIQRTQQEDSAVYLCASSLEGGNNQPQHFGDGTRLSIL.

This clone has just one count. The chain carries TRBV6-2 or TRBV6-3 and TRBJ2-7; a weak D match, TRBD2 (5 bases). Germline V lookup: CDR1 MNHEY, CDR2 SVGEGT. CDR3 length: 16 residues. V was shortened by 5 bases and J by 2 bases, with 19 bases between the two germline ends. This CDR3 is CASSPQEVPDPYEQYV. The CDR3 DNA is TGTGCCAGCAGTCCCCAGGAGGTGCCCGATCCCTACGAGCAGTACGTC.

The gene calls are TRBV7-2 and TRBJ2-5; 11 bases fit TRBD2. CDR1 is SGHTA, CDR2 FQGNSA, per germline. The CDR3 runs to 17 residues. V lost 2 bases and J lost 5; bases outside the gene matches: 10. The CDR3 sequence: CASSLRTSGLPPETQYF. Here the CDR3 DNA reads TGTGCCAGCAGCTTAAGGACTAGCGGGCTTCCCCCTGAGACCCAGTACTTC.

The chain recombines TRBV6-4 with TRBJ2-3, with 8 bases lining up with TRBD2. Germline CDR1 reads MRHNA; CDR2 reads SNTAGT. The CDR3 loop spans 20 amino acids. Germline trimming cut 2 bases from V and 2 bases from J; bases unmatched to any gene: 18. CDR3 bases: TGTGCCAGCAGTGACAGAACCTTAGCGGGACCCCGGGCCCCCACAGATACGCAGTATTTT. This gives the protein CASSDRTLAGPRAPTDTQYF.

This chain joins TRBV5-1 and TRBJ2-1, with TRBD1 identical over 9 bases. The ends lost 2 bases at V and 6 bases at J; junction bases unmatched: 9. The length of the CDR3 is 16 residues. Germline CDR1 SGHRS, CDR2 YFSETQ. The CDR3 nucleotides are TGCGCCAGCAGCTTTTGGGCGACAGGGGGTGGCAATGAGCAGTTCTTC. Translated, it gives CASSFWATGGGNEQFF.

CDR3 loop: CASSQRGGTEAFF. CDR3 DNA sequence: TGTGCCAGCAGCCAGCGAGGGGGCACTGAAGCTTTCTTT. The chain couples TRBV4-2 to TRBJ1-1; tentatively, D is TRBD1 (6 bases). Trimming took off 3 bases at V and 4 bases at J, with 9 bases between the two ends. Germline V gene sequence: CDR1 LGHNA, CDR2 YNFKEQ. The CDR3 totals 13 residues.

This chain links TRBV7-2 with TRBJ1-6, with D tentatively TRBD1 (6 bases). This CDR3 has 18 residues. Germline values: CDR1 SGHTA, CDR2 FQGNSA. Trimming took off 3 bases at V and 0 bases at J, with 15 bases between the two ends. Here the CDR3 DNA reads TGTGCCAGCAGCTTCAACCTTAGGGGGAGCTCCTATAATTCACCCCTCCACTTT. Translated, it gives CASSFNLRGSSYNSPLHF.

The V gene is TRBV6-2 or TRBV6-3, the J gene TRBJ1-4, with D maybe TRBD1 (5 bases). The CDR3 runs 17 residues. Germline values: CDR1 MNHEY, CDR2 SVGEGT. Trimming took off 2 bases at V and 5 bases at J, with 18 bases between the two ends. Here the CDR3 DNA reads TGTGCCAGCAGTTACCACCCCGGGAGGGGTCCCAATGAAAAACTGTTTTTT. This translates into CASSYHPGRGPNEKLFF.

The chain combines TRBV11-3 with TRBJ2-2; 9 nucleotides match TRBD1. Germline lookup yields CDR1 SGHNT and CDR2 YENEEA. The CDR3 runs to 15 residues. Trimming cost V 5 bases and J 7 bases; bases outside gene matches: 8. CDR3 region: CASSGRDREIGELFF. The CDR3, as DNA: TGTGCCAGCAGCGGCCGGGACAGGGAGATCGGGGAGCTGTTTTTT.

This sequence joins TRBV11-3 and TRBJ2-5; unclear D gene. This CDR3 has 13 residues. Deletions cut 3 bases from V and 3 bases from J, with 8 bases between. Per germline, CDR1 SGHNT and CDR2 YENEEA. CDR3 nucleotide sequence: TGTGCCAGCAGCTTTCGGGTCGAAGAGACCCAGTACTTC. The encoded protein is CASSFRVEETQYF.

This chain connects TRBV7-8 to TRBJ2-1; TRBD2 is a possible D gene (6 bases). This CDR3 region has 15 residues. The germline gives CDR1 SGHVS, CDR2 FQNEAQ. Trimming took 4 bases from V and 4 from J, leaving 14 bases between them. The CDR3 coding sequence is TGTGCCAGCAGCTGGCGGGAAAATGATTACAATGAGCAGTTCTTC. Amino acid sequence: CASSWRENDYNEQFF.

The CDR3 nucleotides read TGCGCCAGCAGCCAAGAAAAGGGGGCGGGTATTGCTGAAGCTTTCTTT. It specifies CASSQEKGAGIAEAFF. The chain carries TRBV4-1 and TRBJ1-1, with 7 bases fitting TRBD1. The CDR3 has 16 residues. The germline V gene has CDR1 MGHRA and CDR2 YSYEKL. V gave up 0 bases and J gave up 6 bases; unmatched junction bases: 10.

The rearrangement uses TRBV12-3 or TRBV12-4 and TRBJ2-3, with a possible D match to TRBD1 (5 bases). The CDR3 runs 12 residues. The ends were cut back, 7 bases at V and 5 bases at J, with 10 bases in the middle. CDR3 bases: TGTGCCAGCAAGGGGCCCGGAGATACGCAGTATTTT. This translates into CASKGPGDTQYF.

The genes are TRBV7-9 and TRBJ1-1; 11 nucleotides line up with TRBD1. The V segment lost 5 bases and the J segment 5 bases; nucleotides outside the gene matches: 4. Germline values: CDR1 SEHNR, CDR2 FQNEAQ (reference sequence). The CDR3 covers 14 residues. The CDR3 DNA reads as TGTGCCAGCAGCCAGGGACAGGGGGGTACTGAAGCTTTCTTT. It specifies CASSQGQGGTEAFF.

In DNA form, the CDR3 reads TGCGCCAGCAGCCATGCGACTAGCCTGGGGACAGATACGCAGTATTTT. It encodes CASSHATSLGTDTQYF. The chain is built from TRBV4-1 and TRBJ2-3; 7 bases map to TRBD2. This CDR3 has 16 residues. Germline CDR1 is MGHRA and CDR2 is YSYEKL. J was trimmed by 3 bases and V by 3 bases; bases with no gene match: 9.

V and J are TRBV5-4 and TRBJ2-5, with 10 nucleotides matching TRBD1. The junction had 7 bases not matched to a gene; V was cut back by 4 bases and J by 4 bases. The germline V gene encodes CDR1 SGHNT and CDR2 YYREEE (reference sequence). The CDR3 covers 15 residues. CDR3 bases: TGTGCCAGCAGCGACCGACAGGGGGCCGGAGAGACCCAGTACTTC. It yields the protein CASSDRQGAGETQYF.

The table lists this clone with a count of one. The CDR3 sequence: CASSRGKGYTEAFF. Here the CDR3 DNA reads TGTGCCAGCAGCAGGGGGAAGGGGTACACTGAAGCTTTCTTT. The rearrangement joins TRBV6-5 to TRBJ1-1, with TRBD1 identical over 7 bases. CDR1 and CDR2 (germline): MNHEY, SVGAGI. The ends lost 6 bases at V and 3 bases at J; junction bases unmatched: 7. This CDR3 has 14 residues.

This chain joins TRBV29-1 and TRBJ2-1, with D unresolved. V was shortened by 4 bases and J by 10 bases, with 17 bases between the two germline ends. The CDR3 is 13 residues long. Germline lookup yields CDR1 SQVTM and CDR2 ANQGSEA. CDR3 in DNA: TGCAGCGTTGGATTTGGTGGAGCAGAAGAGCAGTTCTTC. It encodes CSVGFGGAEEQFF.

This rearrangement joins TRBV7-7 to TRBJ2-3; 10 nucleotides match TRBD2. Germline lookup yields CDR1 SSHAT and CDR2 FNYEAQ (reference sequence). V gave up 1 base and J gave up 2 bases; unmatched junction bases: 3. The CDR3 is made up of 16 amino acids. The DNA of the CDR3 is TGTGCCAGCAGCTTAGGACTAGCGGGTTCCACAGATACGCAGTATTTT. Translated, it gives CASSLGLAGSTDTQYF.